The 24 T cell receptor beta chains below come from one sample, sequenced in a study of T-cell reconstitution after alpha-beta-depleted transplantation in children. A TCRbeta library incorporating unique molecular identifiers was prepared. TCRdb redid the calling of the PCR reads with MiXCR, one entry per CDR3 protein. The table includes about 980,000 distinct CDR3 sequences, 25% to 30% detected once. Sample: PBMCs, mostly from graft donor cells, taken 360 days after TCRalphabeta/CD19-depleted stem cell transplant. The receptor set was obtained from a boy under two years old who had a stem cell transplant for SCID, so the T cells may come from the graft donor.

V and J are TRBV28 and TRBJ2-7, with D perhaps matching TRBD1 or TRBD2 (5 bases each). From germline, CDR1 is MDHEN and CDR2 SYDVKM. This CDR3 spans 15 amino acids. V gave up 0 bases and J gave up 3 bases, with 12 bases separating them. The CDR3 DNA reads TGTGCCAGCAGTTTATGGCCCGGGGCCCTCTACGAGCAGTACTTC. Protein: CASSLWPGALYEQYF.

The gene calls are TRBV7-9 and TRBJ1-5, with TRBD1 as a possible D gene (5 bases). Germline loops: CDR1 SEHNR, CDR2 FQNEAQ (reference sequence). CDR3 length: 12 amino acids. With 8 bases removed from V and 15 bases from J, the gap between germline ends came to 20 bases. The CDR3 region is CASGLGQGRRHF. In nucleotides, the CDR3 is TGTGCCAGCGGTTTGGGGCAGGGACGGCGGCATTTT. The variable domain in full, with the rest retrieved from reference TRBV7-9 and TRBJ1-5, is DTGVSQNPRHKITKRGQNVTFRCDPISEHNRLYWYRQTLGQGPEFLTYFQNEAQLEKSRLLSDRFSAERPKGSFSTLEIQRTEQGDSAMYLCASGLGQGRRHFGDGTRLSIL.

This clonotype was seen more than once but under ten times. The V and J genes are TRBV12-3 or TRBV12-4 and TRBJ2-5, with D uncertain. The CDR3 covers 14 residues. The V end lost 3 bases, the J end lost 6 bases, and 14 bases lay between the germline ends. For the CDR3, the DNA is TGTGCCAGCAGTTTTCGAGGACCCTCCCAGACCCAGTACTTC. Encoded protein: CASSFRGPSQTQYF.

This clonotype was seen a handful of times. V and J are TRBV3-1 and TRBJ2-3; 11 bases are a match to TRBD2. CDR3 length equals 17 residues. The J segment lost 4 bases and the V segment lost 1 base, leaving 7 bases of the junction unmatched. Germline V CDR1 and CDR2: LGHDT, YNNKEL (reference sequence). The CDR3 DNA reads as TGTGCCAGCAGCCAAGTGGGACTAGCGGTTGGTGCAGATACGCAGTATTTT. Translated: CASSQVGLAVGADTQYF.

The chain combines TRBV29-1 with TRBJ2-7; D might be TRBD2 (5 bases). This CDR3 contains 16 residues. V was trimmed by 8 bases and J by 4 bases, leaving 27 bases between them. Germline V gene lookup returns CDR1 SQVTM and CDR2 ANQGSEA. The CDR3 spells CSPQEEAVQPLYEQYF. The CDR3 coding sequence is TGCAGCCCCCAGGAGGAGGCAGTCCAACCCCTGTACGAGCAGTACTTC.

This clonotype was seen only a few times. The chain recombines TRBV9 with TRBJ2-1; weak D call: TRBD2 (7 bases). Trimming removed 3 bases from V and 1 base from J, with 17 bases in between. CDR1 is SGDLS, CDR2 YYNGEE, per germline. The CDR3 has 17 residues. The CDR3 is CASSASQGRGSYNEQFF. The CDR3, as DNA: TGTGCCAGCAGCGCCTCACAAGGGAGGGGGTCCTACAATGAGCAGTTCTTC.

The chain recombines TRBV2 with TRBJ2-1; D might be TRBD2 (5 bases). Between the trimmed V and J ends, which lost 2 bases and 13 bases, there was a span of 18 bases. Germline CDR1 SNHLY, CDR2 FYNNEI. This CDR3 region has 14 residues. The chain's CDR3 is CASSEPRQRRGQFF. The DNA of the CDR3 is TGTGCCAGCAGTGAACCCCGGCAGCGGCGAGGACAGTTCTTC.

V is TRBV5-1 and J is TRBJ1-1; D possibly corresponds to TRBD1 (6 bases). Germline CDR1 and CDR2: SGHRS and YFSETQ. This CDR3 spans 12 amino acids. V was cut by 5 bases and J by 5 bases, with 10 bases left in between. DNA of the CDR3: TGCGCCAGCAGGTCGCAGGGGACTGAAGCTTTCTTT. Protein product: CASRSQGTEAFF.

The rearrangement joins TRBV9 to TRBJ1-2, with 7 positions matching TRBD1. Per germline, CDR1 SGDLS and CDR2 YYNGEE. The length of the CDR3 is 17 residues. J lost 4 bases, V lost 4 bases, and 16 bases had no gene match. CDR3 nucleotide sequence: TGTGCCAGCAGCTCCCAATCTCCAGGGGGGGGACCCTATGGCTACACCTTC. Its translation is CASSSQSPGGGPYGYTF. Variable domain in full (rest from reference TRBV9 and TRBJ1-2): DSGVTQTPKHLITATGQRVTLRCSPRSGDLSVYWYQQSLDQGLQFLIQYYNGEERAKGNILERFSAQQFPDLHSELNLSSLELGDSALYFCASSSQSPGGGPYGYTFGSGTRLTVV.

This clonotype occurred many times. CDR3 in amino acids: CASSPRGPNTEAFF. As DNA, the CDR3 is TGTGCCAGCAGCCCCCGGGGACCGAACACTGAAGCTTTCTTT. The rearrangement links TRBV6-1 to TRBJ1-1; perhaps TRBD1 as D (5 bases). Trimming removed 6 bases from V and 1 base from J, with 12 bases in between. The CDR3 length is 14 residues. Per the germline V gene, CDR1 is MNHNS and CDR2 is SASEGT.

The chain uses TRBV12-3 or TRBV12-4 and TRBJ2-3; D is uncertain. The CDR3 consists of 15 residues. V gave up 5 bases and J gave up 0 bases, with 12 bases separating them. In DNA, the CDR3 is TGTGCCAGCAGTCCCTATTTGTCTAGCACAGATACGCAGTATTTT. Translated: CASSPYLSSTDTQYF.

The J gene is TRBJ2-3, the V gene TRBV3-1, with TRBD2 matching over 11 bases. Germline V gives CDR1 LGHDT, CDR2 YNNKEL (reference sequence). The V segment lost 6 bases and the J segment 5 bases; nucleotides outside the gene matches: 7. There are 15 residues in the CDR3. The CDR3 spells CASRIAGGPVDTQYF. The CDR3 bases are TGTGCCAGCAGAATAGCGGGGGGGCCGGTAGATACGCAGTATTTT.

This clonotype was picked up a small number of times. The V call is TRBV11-2, the J call TRBJ2-1; TRBD1 agrees at 7 bases. Looked up from germline, CDR1 is SGHAT and CDR2 is FQNNGV. The CDR3 is 16 residues long. With 3 bases clipped from V and 1 base from J, the junction kept 6 bases outside the gene matches. CDR3 protein: CASSLSQGVSYNEQFF. As DNA, the CDR3 is TGTGCCAGCAGCTTGTCGCAGGGGGTATCCTACAATGAGCAGTTCTTC.

This CDR3 reads CASSSPGTLKFF. In DNA, the CDR3 is TGTGCCAGCAGCTCCCCCGGGACACTAAAGTTCTTC. The chain has TRBV5-5 and TRBJ2-1, with a weak D call TRBD1 (6 bases). CDR3 length: 12 amino acids. The V end was cut by 3 bases, the J end by 14 bases, with 15 bases between. Germline V gives CDR1 SGHKS, CDR2 YYEKEE (reference sequence).

The sample holds a few counts of this clonotype. The chain employs TRBV12-3 or TRBV12-4 and TRBJ2-5, with D perhaps being TRBD1 or TRBD2 (5 bases each). The CDR3 consists of 13 residues. Trimming removed 3 bases from V and 4 bases from J, with 9 bases in between. CDR3 coding DNA: TGTGCCAGCAGTTTTATGGGGGTAGAGACCCAGTACTTC. Translated: CASSFMGVETQYF.

V gene TRBV29-1 combines with J gene TRBJ2-1, with a weak D call TRBD2 (5 bases). Looked up from germline, CDR1 is SQVTM and CDR2 is ANQGSEA. Trimming stripped 6 bases from V and 9 bases from J, with 12 bases between. CDR3 length equals 11 residues. The CDR3 spells CSVGERREQFF. The CDR3 coding sequence is TGCAGCGTGGGAGAGCGTCGTGAGCAGTTCTTC.

This clonotype was seen only a few times. CDR3: CASRATGATNYGYTF. The CDR3 DNA follows: TGTGCCAGCAGGGCGACAGGCGCTACTAACTATGGCTACACCTTC. The chain combines TRBV6-1 with TRBJ1-2; tentative D call: TRBD1 (6 bases). CDR3 length: 15 residues. The V end was cut by 6 bases, the J end by 0 bases, with 14 bases between. CDR1 is MNHNS, CDR2 SASEGT, per germline.

This chain connects TRBV5-5 to TRBJ2-7; 7 bases are shared with TRBD1. The CDR3 is 15 residues long. V lost 0 bases to trimming and J lost 1 base; unmatched junction nucleotides: 4. Germline CDR1 and CDR2: SGHKS and YYEKEE (reference sequence). The CDR3 loop is CASSLVGTASYEQYF. CDR3 coding DNA: TGTGCCAGCAGCTTGGTCGGGACAGCTTCCTACGAGCAGTACTTC. The full variable domain, with the rest looked up from reference TRBV5-5 and TRBJ2-7, is DAGVTQSPTHLIKTRGQQVTLRCSPISGHKSVSWYQQVLGQGPQFIFQYYEKEERGRGNFPDRFSARQFPNYSSELNVNALLLGDSALYLCASSLVGTASYEQYFGPGTRLTVT.

In its sample, this clonotype was seen a few times. The gene calls are TRBV2 and TRBJ2-5; possibly TRBD2 for D (6 bases). Trimming left V 5 bases short and J 4 bases short, with 14 bases between. Germline CDR1 and CDR2: SNHLY and FYNNEI. CDR3 length: 14 residues. DNA for the CDR3: TGTGCCAGCAGTAGGGACTTGGGCACAGAGACCCAGTACTTC. It encodes CASSRDLGTETQYF.

In its sample, this clonotype was seen a few times. The V call is TRBV7-9, the J call TRBJ2-2, with D perhaps being TRBD1 or TRBD2 (6 bases each). Trimming removed 10 bases at V and 6 bases at J, with 15 bases between. Germline V CDR1 and CDR2: SEHNR, FQNEAQ (reference sequence). This CDR3 has 13 amino acids. This CDR3 is CAIRGGSPGELFF. The CDR3, as DNA: TGTGCCATCAGGGGAGGAAGTCCCGGGGAGCTGTTTTTT.

The J gene is TRBJ2-3, the V gene TRBV4-2; unclear D gene. The CDR3 is made up of 15 amino acids. Trimming removed 0 bases from V and 1 base from J, with 8 bases in between. CDR1 is LGHNA and CDR2 is YNFKEQ in the germline V gene. The DNA of the CDR3 is TGTGCCAGCAGCCAAGATTTGTGGGGCACAGATACGCAGTATTTT. Translating it yields CASSQDLWGTDTQYF.

This clonotype was observed many times. V usage is TRBV12-3 or TRBV12-4 and J usage is TRBJ2-1; 8 positions agree with TRBD1. The CDR3 runs to 15 residues. The V segment lost 3 bases and the J segment 2 bases; nucleotides outside the gene matches: 3. This CDR3 reads CASSFQGAAYNEQFF. For the CDR3, the DNA is TGTGCCAGCAGTTTCCAGGGGGCCGCCTACAATGAGCAGTTCTTC.

This clonotype was counted ten times or more. The chain's CDR3 is CASSQEWDSPLDTQYF. DNA for the CDR3: TGTGCCAGCAGCCAAGAGTGGGACTCACCGTTGGATACGCAGTATTTT. The genes are TRBV3-1 and TRBJ2-3; weak D call: TRBD2 (6 bases). Germline-derived CDR1 and CDR2 are LGHDT and YNNKEL (reference sequence). Trimming removed 0 bases from V and 6 bases from J, with 16 bases in between. The length of the CDR3 is 16 residues.

This clonotype was found a few times. The genes are TRBV27 and TRBJ1-5; the D is unclear. This CDR3 contains 13 residues. Germline V CDR1 and CDR2: MNHEY, SMNVEV (reference sequence). Trimming took 6 bases from V and 5 from J, leaving 11 bases between them. The CDR3 spells CASSGQLYQPQHF. CDR3 DNA: TGTGCCAGCAGCGGGCAGTTGTATCAGCCCCAGCATTTT.